A single sample gave rise to the 4 T cell receptor beta chains below, sequenced in a study of T cell responses to AZD1222 COVID-19 vaccine. Profiling relied on immunoSEQ multiplex PCR, and the TCRdb table lists in-frame clones only, not all of them. Counted here are 140,000 or so clones, approximately 90% occurring once; the ten biggest clones make up about 1.8%. Sequenced material: peripheral blood, taken 28 days after the second AZD1222 dose. These receptors were taken from an adult who received the AZD1222 COVID-19 vaccine.

This clone has only one observation. The rearrangement joins TRBV25-1 to TRBJ1-2; no clear D gene. This CDR3 has 13 amino acids. V lost 3 bases to trimming and J lost 4 bases, with 9 bases between them. Germline V gives CDR1 MGHDK, CDR2 SYGVNS. The CDR3 coding sequence is TGTGCCAGCAGTGATTTAAGGGCCTATGGCTACACCTTC. Translation: CASSDLRAYGYTF.

The rearrangement joins TRBV6-5 to TRBJ1-3; D uncertain. CDR1 MNHEY and CDR2 SVGAGI come from the germline V gene. V lost 6 bases and J 3 bases, leaving 15 bases between the germline ends. The CDR3 spans 15 residues. The CDR3 bases are TGTGCCAGCAGCCCCCGATGGTCGGGTGGAAACACCATATATTTT. The encoded protein is CASSPRWSGGNTIYF.

The J gene is TRBJ1-1, the V gene TRBV18; a possible D gene is TRBD1 (6 bases). The V and J ends lost 0 bases and 1 base respectively, with 12 bases between them. The CDR3 contains 16 residues. Germline CDR1 KGHSH, CDR2 LQKENI. DNA of the CDR3: TGTGCCAGCTCACCACCGGGTGGCAGGGGGAACACTGAAGCTTTCTTT. The encoded protein is CASSPPGGRGNTEAFF.

V gene TRBV7-8 combines with J gene TRBJ1-3, with no clear D. CDR3 size: 18 residues. The germline V gene encodes CDR1 SGHVS and CDR2 FQNEAQ. The V gene lost 4 bases and the J gene lost 0 bases, with 19 bases spanning the gap. CDR3 DNA: TGTGCCAGCAGCTACCCCCGGGCAGGCCGACTCTCTGGAAACACCATATATTTT. The encoded protein is CASSYPRAGRLSGNTIYF.